This record covers a single T cell receptor beta chain. Different DNA sequences within this sample yield the same CDR3. The V segment lost 2 bases and the J segment 7 bases; nucleotides outside the gene matches: 2. This CDR3 region has 13 residues. Germline V CDR1 and CDR2: SGHTA, FQGNSA. The source of the sample is a study of blood T cell repertoires in COVID-19. Study context: COVID-19 samples collected from the United States, Italy and Spain covered acute and convalescent phases. The cDNA or gDNA used as material had been derived from T cells, B-cell-depleted T cells, or PBMCs.

The repertoire was sequenced with immunoSEQ multiplex PCR; TCRdb's copy has only in-frame clones and lacks some. Of about 380,000 clones listed, around 89% are singletons. The receptor was derived from a woman aged 18-35 years who had recovered from COVID-19. Material: PBMCs or T cells enriched from blood (not recorded which). The chain carries TRBV7-2 and TRBJ2-1; 7 bases agree with TRBD2. The CDR3 sequence: CASSLPGGNEQFF. The CDR3 nucleotides are TGTGCCAGCAGCTTACCCGGGGGGAATGAGCAGTTCTTC.